This record concerns one T cell receptor (beta chain) sequence. Each CDR3 protein gets one entry after TCRdb re-called the RT-PCR reads with MiXCR. This sample has roughly 200,000 distinct CDR3 sequences, with 35% to 45% found just once. This sample was included in a study of patients and donors after allogeneic stem cell transplantation. The CDR3 totals 14 residues. Trimming cost V 1 base and J 4 bases, with 8 bases left between them. Germline CDR1 reads SGHDT; CDR2 reads YYEEEE. This sequence originates from a human donor who was either an allogeneic HSCT recipient or a stem cell or donor lymphocyte infusion donor (not recorded which). It is not recorded whose cells these are; they may come from a transplant donor. The V and J genes are TRBV5-6 and TRBJ2-2; no clear D. Material for sequencing was blood, either unsorted or a sorted T cell fraction (not recorded which). The DNA of the CDR3 is TGTGCCAGCAGCTTGATCCGCGGCACCGGGGAGCTGTTTTTT. It is translated as CASSLIRGTGELFF.